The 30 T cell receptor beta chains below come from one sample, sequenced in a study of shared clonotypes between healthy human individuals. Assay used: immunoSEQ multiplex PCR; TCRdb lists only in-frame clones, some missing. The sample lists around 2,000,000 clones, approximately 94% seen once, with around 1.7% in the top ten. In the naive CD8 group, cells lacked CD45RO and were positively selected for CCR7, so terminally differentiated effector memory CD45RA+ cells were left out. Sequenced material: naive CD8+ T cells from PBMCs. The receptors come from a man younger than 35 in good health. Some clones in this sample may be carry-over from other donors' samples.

CDR3: CSAKETGLGGQFF. As DNA, the CDR3 is TGCAGCGCAAAAGAGACCGGCCTGGGGGGGCAGTTCTTC. The V call is TRBV29-1, the J call TRBJ2-1; possibly TRBD2 for D (6 bases). Deletions cut 7 bases from V and 12 bases from J, with 22 bases between. The V gene's germline CDR1 is SQVTM and CDR2 ANQGSEA. The CDR3 runs 13 residues.

The CDR3 reads CATRSDTGELFF. In DNA form, the CDR3 reads TGCGCCACCCGGTCGGACACCGGGGAGCTGTTTTTT. V gene TRBV4-3 combines with J gene TRBJ2-2, with D uncertain. The CDR3 consists of 12 residues. Trimming took off 10 bases at V and 3 bases at J, with 9 bases between the two ends. The V gene's germline CDR1 is LGHNA and CDR2 YSLEER.

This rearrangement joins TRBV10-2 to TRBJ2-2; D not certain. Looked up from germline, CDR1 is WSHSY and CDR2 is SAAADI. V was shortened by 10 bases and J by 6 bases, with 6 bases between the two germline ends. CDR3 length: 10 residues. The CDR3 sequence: CATSSGELFF. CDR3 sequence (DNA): TGCGCCACCTCGTCCGGGGAGCTGTTTTTT.

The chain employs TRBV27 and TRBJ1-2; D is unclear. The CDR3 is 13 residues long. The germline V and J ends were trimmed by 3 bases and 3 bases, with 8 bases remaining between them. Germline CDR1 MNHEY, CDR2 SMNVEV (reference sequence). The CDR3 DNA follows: TGTGCCAGCAGTTTTGGCGGATACTATGGCTACACCTTC. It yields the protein CASSFGGYYGYTF.

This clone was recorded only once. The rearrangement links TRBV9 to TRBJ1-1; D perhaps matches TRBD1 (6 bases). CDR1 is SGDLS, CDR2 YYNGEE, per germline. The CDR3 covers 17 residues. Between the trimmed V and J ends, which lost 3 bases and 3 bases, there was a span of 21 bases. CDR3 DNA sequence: TGTGCCAGCAGCGGACCCTTGACAGGAGGAGTCGACACTGAAGCTTTCTTT. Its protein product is CASSGPLTGGVDTEAFF.

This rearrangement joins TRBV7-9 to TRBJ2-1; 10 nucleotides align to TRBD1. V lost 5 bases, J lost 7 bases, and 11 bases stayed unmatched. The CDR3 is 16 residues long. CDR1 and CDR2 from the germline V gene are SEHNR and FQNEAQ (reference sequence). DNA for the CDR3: TGTGCCAGCAGCACTCGGGACAGGGGAAAGGAGAATGAGCAGTTCTTC. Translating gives CASSTRDRGKENEQFF.

Here the CDR3 reads CASSPDISRAFF. The CDR3 DNA is TGTGCCAGCAGCCCAGACATCTCGAGAGCTTTCTTT. The chain combines TRBV7-9 with TRBJ1-1; D unclear. CDR3 size: 12 residues. Germline assignment: CDR1 SEHNR and CDR2 FQNEAQ (reference sequence). Trimming removed 5 bases at V and 10 bases at J, with 14 bases between.

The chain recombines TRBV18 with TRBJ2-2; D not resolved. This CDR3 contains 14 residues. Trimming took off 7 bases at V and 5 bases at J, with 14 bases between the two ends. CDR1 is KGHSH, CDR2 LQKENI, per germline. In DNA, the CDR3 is TGTGCCAGCTTGAGCAGACTTGTTACCGGGGAGCTGTTTTTT. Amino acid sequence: CASLSRLVTGELFF.

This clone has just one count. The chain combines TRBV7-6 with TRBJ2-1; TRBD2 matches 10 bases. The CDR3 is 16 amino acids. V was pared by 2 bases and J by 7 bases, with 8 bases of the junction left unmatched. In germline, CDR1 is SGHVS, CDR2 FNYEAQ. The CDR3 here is CASSLTLAGVPNEQFF. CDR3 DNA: TGTGCCAGCAGCTTAACCCTAGCGGGAGTACCTAATGAGCAGTTCTTC.

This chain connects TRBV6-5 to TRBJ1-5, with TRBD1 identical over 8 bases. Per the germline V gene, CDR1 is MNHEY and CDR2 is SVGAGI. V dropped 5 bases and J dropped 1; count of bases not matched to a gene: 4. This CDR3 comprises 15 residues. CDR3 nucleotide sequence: TGTGCCAGCAGTCCGGACAGGGCGAGCAATCAGCCCCAGCATTTT. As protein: CASSPDRASNQPQHF.

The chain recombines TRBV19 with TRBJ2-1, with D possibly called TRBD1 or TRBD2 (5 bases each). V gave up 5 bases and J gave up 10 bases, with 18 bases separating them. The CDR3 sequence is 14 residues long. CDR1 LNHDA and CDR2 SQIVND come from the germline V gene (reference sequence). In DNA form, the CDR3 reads TGTGCCAGTAGTGTTCCGGGGCTCTTAAGGGAGCAGTTCTTC. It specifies CASSVPGLLREQFF.

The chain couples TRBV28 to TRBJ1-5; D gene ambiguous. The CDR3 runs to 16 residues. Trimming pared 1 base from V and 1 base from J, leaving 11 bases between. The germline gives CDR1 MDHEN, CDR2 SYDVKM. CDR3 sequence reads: CASSLLKGLSNQPQHF. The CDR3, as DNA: TGTGCCAGCAGTTTATTAAAGGGCTTGAGCAATCAGCCCCAGCATTTT.

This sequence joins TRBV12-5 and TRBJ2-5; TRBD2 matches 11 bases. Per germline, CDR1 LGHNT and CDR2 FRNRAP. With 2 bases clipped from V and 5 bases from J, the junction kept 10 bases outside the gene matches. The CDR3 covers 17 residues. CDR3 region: CASGLHYTSGREETQYF. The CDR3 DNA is TGTGCTAGTGGTTTGCATTATACTAGCGGGAGAGAGGAGACCCAGTACTTC.

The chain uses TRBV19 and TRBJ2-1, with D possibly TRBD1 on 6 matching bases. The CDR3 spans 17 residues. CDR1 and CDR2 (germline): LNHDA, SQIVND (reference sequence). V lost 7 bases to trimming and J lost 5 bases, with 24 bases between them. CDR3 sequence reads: CASTYVGWGRPDNEQFF. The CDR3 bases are TGTGCCAGTACCTATGTGGGCTGGGGGCGGCCTGACAATGAGCAGTTCTTC.

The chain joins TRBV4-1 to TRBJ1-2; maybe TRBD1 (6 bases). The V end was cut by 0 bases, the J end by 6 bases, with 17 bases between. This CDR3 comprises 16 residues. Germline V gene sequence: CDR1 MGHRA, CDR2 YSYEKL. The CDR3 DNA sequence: TGCGCCAGCAGCCAAGATGAGGGCAGGGGAGGAGATGGCTACACCTTC. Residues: CASSQDEGRGGDGYTF.

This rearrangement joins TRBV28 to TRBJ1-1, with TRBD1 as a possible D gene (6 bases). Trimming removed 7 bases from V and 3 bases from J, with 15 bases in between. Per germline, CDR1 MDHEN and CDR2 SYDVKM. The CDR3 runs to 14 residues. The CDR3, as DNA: TGTGCCAGCAATGCGGACAGCGGGGACACTGAAGCTTTCTTT. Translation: CASNADSGDTEAFF.

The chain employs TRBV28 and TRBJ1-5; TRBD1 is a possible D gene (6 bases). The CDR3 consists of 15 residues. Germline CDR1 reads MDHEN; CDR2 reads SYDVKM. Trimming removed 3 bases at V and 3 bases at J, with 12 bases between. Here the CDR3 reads CASSFRQVVNQPQHF. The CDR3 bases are TGTGCCAGCAGTTTTAGACAGGTGGTCAATCAGCCCCAGCATTTT.

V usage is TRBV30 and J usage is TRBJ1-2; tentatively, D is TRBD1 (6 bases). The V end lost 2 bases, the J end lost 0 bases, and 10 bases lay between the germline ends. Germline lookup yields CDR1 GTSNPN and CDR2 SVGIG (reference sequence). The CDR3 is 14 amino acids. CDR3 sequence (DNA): TGTGCCTGGAGTAGGACAGCAGCTAACTATGGCTACACCTTC. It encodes CAWSRTAANYGYTF.

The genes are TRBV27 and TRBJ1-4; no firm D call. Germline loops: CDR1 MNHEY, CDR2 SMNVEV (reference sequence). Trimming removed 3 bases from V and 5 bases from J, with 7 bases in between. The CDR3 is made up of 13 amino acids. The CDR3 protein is CASSFRVNEKLFF. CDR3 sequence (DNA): TGTGCCAGCAGTTTTCGAGTGAATGAAAAACTGTTTTTT.

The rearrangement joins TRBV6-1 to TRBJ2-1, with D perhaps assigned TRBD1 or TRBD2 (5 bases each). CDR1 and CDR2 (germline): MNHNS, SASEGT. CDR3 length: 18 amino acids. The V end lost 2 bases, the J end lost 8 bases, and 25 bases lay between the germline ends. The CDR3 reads CASSEFERGTSSLDEQFF. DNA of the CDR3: TGTGCCAGCAGTGAATTCGAGAGGGGTACCTCGAGTTTGGATGAGCAGTTCTTC.

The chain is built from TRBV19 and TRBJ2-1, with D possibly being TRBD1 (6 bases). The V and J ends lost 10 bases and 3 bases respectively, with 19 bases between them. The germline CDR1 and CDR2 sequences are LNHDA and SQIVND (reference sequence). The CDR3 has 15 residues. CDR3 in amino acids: CATRGGPLVYNEQFF. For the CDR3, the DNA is TGTGCCACCCGTGGGGGCCCCCTCGTCTACAATGAGCAGTTCTTC.

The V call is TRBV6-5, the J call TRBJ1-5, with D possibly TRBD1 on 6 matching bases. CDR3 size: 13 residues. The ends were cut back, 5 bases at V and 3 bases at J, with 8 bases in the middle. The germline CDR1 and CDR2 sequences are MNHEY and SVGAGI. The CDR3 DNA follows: TGTGCCAGCAGTGCAGGGGCCAATCAGCCCCAGCATTTT. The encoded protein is CASSAGANQPQHF.

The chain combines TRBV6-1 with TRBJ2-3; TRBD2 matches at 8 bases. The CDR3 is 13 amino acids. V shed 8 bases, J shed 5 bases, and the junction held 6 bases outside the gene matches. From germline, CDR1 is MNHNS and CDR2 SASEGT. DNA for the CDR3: TGTGCCAGCTTCCCTAGCGGGCGAGATACGCAGTATTTT. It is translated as CASFPSGRDTQYF.

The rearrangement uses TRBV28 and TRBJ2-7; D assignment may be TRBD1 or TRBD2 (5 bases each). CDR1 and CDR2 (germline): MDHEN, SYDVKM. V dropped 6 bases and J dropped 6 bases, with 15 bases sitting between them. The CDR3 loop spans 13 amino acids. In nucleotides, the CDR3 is TGTGCCAGCAGCCCTATACTTGGGGGCGAGCAGTACTTC. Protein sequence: CASSPILGGEQYF.

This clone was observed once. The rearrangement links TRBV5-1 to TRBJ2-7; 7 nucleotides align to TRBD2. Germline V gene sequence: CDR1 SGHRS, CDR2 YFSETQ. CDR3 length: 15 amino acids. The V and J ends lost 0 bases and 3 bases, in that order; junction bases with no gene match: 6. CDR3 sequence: CASSLDAGEIYEQYF. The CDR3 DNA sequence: TGCGCCAGCAGCTTGGATGCGGGAGAAATCTACGAGCAGTACTTC.

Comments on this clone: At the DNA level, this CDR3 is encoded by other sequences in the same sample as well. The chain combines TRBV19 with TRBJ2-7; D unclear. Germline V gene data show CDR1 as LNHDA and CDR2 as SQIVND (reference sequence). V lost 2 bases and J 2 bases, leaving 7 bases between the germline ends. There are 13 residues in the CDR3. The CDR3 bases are TGTGCCAGTAGTATAACCCCCACCTACGAGCAGTACTTC. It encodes CASSITPTYEQYF.

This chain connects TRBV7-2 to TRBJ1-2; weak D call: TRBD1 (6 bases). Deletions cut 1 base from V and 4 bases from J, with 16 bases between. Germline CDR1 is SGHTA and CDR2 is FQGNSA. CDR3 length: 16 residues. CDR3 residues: CASSLGGPGVLYGYTF. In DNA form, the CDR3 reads TGTGCCAGCAGCTTAGGGGGGCCAGGGGTCCTCTATGGCTACACCTTC.

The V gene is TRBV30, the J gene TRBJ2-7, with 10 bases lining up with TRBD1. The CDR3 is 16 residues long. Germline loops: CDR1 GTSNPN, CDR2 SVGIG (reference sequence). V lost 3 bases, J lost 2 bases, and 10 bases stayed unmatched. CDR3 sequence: CAWRDPLGTGAYEQYF. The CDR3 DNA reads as TGTGCCTGGAGGGATCCACTGGGGACAGGGGCCTACGAGCAGTACTTC.

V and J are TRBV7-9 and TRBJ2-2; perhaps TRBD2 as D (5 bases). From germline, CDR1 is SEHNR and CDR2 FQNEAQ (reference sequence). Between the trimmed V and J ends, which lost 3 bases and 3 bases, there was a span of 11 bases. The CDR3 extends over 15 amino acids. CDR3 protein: CASSFFPGDTGELFF. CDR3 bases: TGTGCCAGCAGCTTTTTCCCCGGGGACACCGGGGAGCTGTTTTTT.

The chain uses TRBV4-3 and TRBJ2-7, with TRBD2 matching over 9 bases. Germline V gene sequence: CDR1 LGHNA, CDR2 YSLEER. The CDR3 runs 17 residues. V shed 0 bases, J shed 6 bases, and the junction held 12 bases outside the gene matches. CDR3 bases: TGCGCCAGCAGCCAAGAGGTCGGGCGGGAGGGCCGCGGCGAGCAGTACTTC. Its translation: CASSQEVGREGRGEQYF.